These T cell receptor beta chains were read from a single sample in a study of breast tumors, draining lymph nodes, adjacent tissues. TCRdb independently ran MiXCR on the multiplex PCR reads; one entry per CDR3 protein. The sample lists about 63,000 distinct CDR3 sequences, approximately 54% occurring once. The sequencing sample was made of breast tumor tissue. These receptors came from a female donor with breast cancer. Some clones in this sample may be carry-over from other donors' samples. The CDR3 runs from the conserved cysteine through the conserved F or W. A D gene is named only where the DNA matches it firmly. The listing skips clone size in some rows; elsewhere it reads once, few, many or a size class.

>TRBV30|TRBJ1-6|NA|many
CAWSVNNSPLHF
TGTGCCTGGAGTGTAAATAATTCACCCCTCCACTTT
>TRBV13|TRBJ2-3|NA|NA
CASSLVSGSSTDTQYF
TGTGCCAGCAGCTTAGTTTCCGGGAGTAGCACAGATACGCAGTATTTT
>TRBV14|TRBJ1-6|NA|NA
CASSQGRWNSPLHF
TGTGCCAGCAGCCAAGGCCGGTGGAATTCACCCCTCCACTTT
>TRBV7-9|TRBJ2-5|TRBD2|NA
CASSPTGGRETQYF
TGTGCCAGCAGCCCCACGGGAGGGCGAGAGACCCAGTACTTC
>TRBV4-1|TRBJ1-6|TRBD1|many
CASSQLLRQGSNSPLHF
TGCGCCAGCAGCCAATTACTGCGACAGGGAAGTAATTCACCCCTCCACTTT
>TRBV7-2|TRBJ1-4|NA|NA
CASSPGPGLYEKLFF
TGTGCCAGCAGCCCAGGGCCTGGGCTGTACGAGAAACTGTTTTTT
>TRBV15|TRBJ1-4|NA|many
CATSRGEGFATNEKLFF
TGTGCCACCAGCAGAGGAGAGGGGTTCGCAACTAATGAAAAACTGTTTTTT
>TRBV28|TRBJ1-4|NA|NA
CASSFGGAPREKLFF
TGTGCCAGCAGTTTCGGAGGGGCGCCAAGGGAAAAACTGTTTTTT
>TRBV20-1|TRBJ2-1|NA|NA
CSARHRGGGSGYNEQFF
TGCAGTGCTAGACATCGTGGGGGCGGGAGTGGGTACAATGAGCAGTTCTTC
>TRBV30|TRBJ2-4|NA|NA
CAWSLTGSRNIQYF
TGTGCCTGGAGTTTGACGGGGAGCAGGAACATTCAGTACTTC
>TRBV20-1|TRBJ2-5|NA|many
CSARDQETQSF
TGCAGTGCTAGAGACCAAGAGACCCAGTCCTTC
>TRBV5-1|TRBJ2-7|NA|NA
CASSLWGDEQYF
TGCGCCAGCAGCTTATGGGGGGACGAGCAGTACTTC
>TRBV28|TRBJ2-3|TRBD2|many
CASSPLLAGKDTQYF
TGTGCCAGCAGTCCGCTACTAGCGGGAAAAGATACGCAGTATTTT
>TRBV27|TRBJ1-6|TRBD1|NA
CASRPTGANSPLHF
TGTGCCAGCAGGCCGACAGGGGCCAATTCACCCCTCCACTTT
>TRBV7-6|TRBJ1-3|TRBD1|NA
CASSLVRGGQGGGHTIYF
TGTGCCAGCAGCTTAGTAAGGGGGGGACAGGGAGGTGGACACACCATATATTTT
>TRBV2|TRBJ1-6|NA|NA
CASSVAEASPLHF
TGTGCCAGCAGTGTTGCGGAGGCTTCACCCCTCCACTTT
>TRBV20-1|TRBJ1-4|TRBD1|NA
CSATGGKEKLFF
TGCAGTGCAACAGGGGGGAAAGAAAAACTGTTTTTT
>TRBV7-9|TRBJ1-4|NA|NA
CASSLEREKLFF
TGTGCCAGCAGCTTAGAGAGGGAAAAACTGTTTTTT
>TRBV2|TRBJ1-5|NA|many
CASRGAPLGPQHF
TGTGCCAGCAGGGGGGCTCCCCTCGGGCCCCAGCATTTT
>TRBV4-1|TRBJ2-5|TRBD2|many
CASSHPGGTQETQYF
TGCGCCAGCAGCCATCCGGGGGGGACCCAAGAGACCCAGTACTTC
>TRBV6-2/TRBV6-3|TRBJ2-3|NA|NA
CASSFLAADTQYF
TGTGCCAGCAGTTTCCTAGCCGCAGATACGCAGTATTTT
>TRBV7-9|TRBJ2-3|TRBD2|NA
CASSAHRTTSGGRTDTQYF
TGTGCCAGCAGCGCCCACCGCACGACTAGCGGGGGGAGAACAGATACGCAGTATTTT
>TRBV15|TRBJ2-2|NA|NA
CATSRDPMAGGAGELFF
TGTGCCACCAGCAGAGATCCCATGGCAGGGGGGGCCGGGGAGCTGTTTTTT
>TRBV5-6|TRBJ2-3|TRBD1|NA
CASSTTGQATDTQYF
TGTGCCAGCAGCACAACGGGACAGGCGACAGATACGCAGTATTTT
>TRBV7-9|TRBJ2-1|NA|many
CASSLKGASYNEQFF
TGTGCCAGCAGCTTAAAAGGAGCCTCCTACAATGAGCAGTTCTTC
>TRBV9|TRBJ1-5|NA|NA
CASSVLPSSDAQHF
TGTGCCAGCAGCGTACTTCCTAGCTCAGATGCGCAGCATTTT
>TRBV6-6|TRBJ2-2|NA|once
CASSPLGGRGTGELFF
TGTGCCAGCAGCCCCCTGGGGGGGCGCGGCACCGGGGAGCTGTTTTTT
>TRBV7-2|TRBJ2-5|TRBD1|NA
CASSFLQGWARGETQYF
TGTGCCAGCAGCTTCCTACAGGGGTGGGCAAGGGGGGAGACCCAGTACTTC
>TRBV7-6|TRBJ1-5|NA|NA
CASSTGLDQPQHF
TGTGCCAGCAGCACCGGACTCGATCAGCCCCAGCATTTT
>TRBV7-2|TRBJ2-7|NA|NA
CASSLAATQPPYEQYF
TGTGCCAGCAGCTTAGCGGCTACACAACCACCCTACGAGCAGTACTTC
>TRBV5-1|TRBJ1-5|NA|NA
CASSLEPGGSNQPQHF
TGCGCCAGCAGCTTGGAACCAGGCGGAAGCAATCAGCCCCAGCATTTT
>TRBV11-2|TRBJ1-5|TRBD1|once
CASSSEGTGQDQPQHF
TGTGCCAGCAGCTCAGAAGGGACAGGGCAAGATCAGCCCCAGCATTTT
>TRBV20-1|TRBJ2-7|NA|many
CSAALRGQYF
TGCAGTGCGGCTCTACGAGGGCAGTACTTC
>TRBV7-2|TRBJ2-3|NA|many
CASSLGLVPDTQYF
TGTGCCAGCAGCTTAGGGTTGGTACCAGATACGCAGTATTTT
>TRBV29-1|TRBJ2-3|TRBD2|NA
CSVERGAVADTQYF
TGCAGCGTTGAGCGGGGGGCAGTGGCAGATACGCAGTATTTT
>TRBV20-1|TRBJ2-3|TRBD2|many
CSAARQREWNPDTQYF
TGCAGTGCTGCCCGACAGCGGGAATGGAACCCAGATACGCAGTATTTT
>TRBV7-8|TRBJ2-7|TRBD1|NA
CASSRTGAASEQYF
TGTGCCAGCAGCCGGACAGGGGCCGCAAGCGAGCAGTACTTC
>TRBV29-1|TRBJ1-2|NA|once
CSIFLCANYGYTF
TGCAGCATATTCTTATGTGCTAACTATGGCTACACCTTC
>TRBV24-1|TRBJ2-7|NA|many
CATSDFCPPPPYEQYF
TGTGCCACCAGTGATTTCTGCCCTCCCCCCCCCTACGAGCAGTACTTC
>TRBV29-1|TRBJ2-7|TRBD1|NA
CSVVPYLTGGFEQYF
TGCAGCGTTGTTCCGTATTTAACAGGGGGTTTCGAGCAGTACTTC
>TRBV5-1|TRBJ2-2|TRBD2|once
CASSRDGSGGYTGELFF
TGCGCCAGCAGCCGCGACGGAAGCGGGGGTTACACCGGGGAGCTGTTTTTT
>TRBV7-7|TRBJ1-6|NA|NA
CASSFGQPGSPLHF
TGTGCTAGCAGCTTCGGACAACCAGGATCACCCCTCCACTTT
>TRBV30|TRBJ2-2|NA|NA
CAWGPFGTGELFF
TGTGCCTGGGGACCTTTTGGAACCGGGGAGCTGTTTTTT
>TRBV15|TRBJ2-1|NA|NA
CATSARPGQVDHYNEQFF
TGTGCCACCAGCGCTCGGCCGGGACAAGTAGACCACTACAATGAGCAGTTCTTC
>TRBV7-9|TRBJ2-3|NA|once
CASSLHRPGFTDTQYF
TGTGCCAGCAGCTTGCATCGTCCGGGGTTCACAGATACGCAGTATTTT
>TRBV15|TRBJ1-2|TRBD1|many
CATSRPGQTFYGYTF
TGTGCCACCAGCAGGCCGGGACAGACGTTCTATGGCTACACCTTC
>TRBV24-1|TRBJ2-2|TRBD2|NA
CAGGGAGGTGELFF
TGTGCCGGCGGGGGGGCCGGAGGGACCGGGGAGCTGTTTTTT
>TRBV5-1|TRBJ1-3|NA|NA
CASSLDGTRSGNTIYF
TGCGCCAGCAGCTTGGACGGGACAAGATCTGGAAACACCATATATTTT
>TRBV11-1|TRBJ1-5|NA|NA
CASRENQPQHF
TGTGCCAGCAGAGAGAATCAGCCCCAGCATTTT
>TRBV2|TRBJ2-2|TRBD2|once
CASSANFLAGVTGELFF
TGTGCCAGCAGTGCTAACTTCCTAGCGGGAGTCACCGGGGAGCTGTTTTTT
>TRBV7-9|TRBJ1-5|NA|NA
CASSPGGGKQPQHF
TGTGCCAGCAGCCCGGGGGGAGGTAAACAGCCCCAGCATTTT
>TRBV6-2/TRBV6-3|TRBJ2-1|TRBD2|many
CASNISPLARGNEQFF
TGTGCCAGCAACATATCCCCACTAGCGCGAGGTAATGAGCAGTTCTTC
>TRBV13|TRBJ2-1|NA|many
CASSLSKGGGAFDEQFF
TGTGCCAGCAGCTTATCTAAAGGGGGGGGGGCCTTCGATGAGCAGTTCTTC
>TRBV20-1|TRBJ2-1|TRBD2|NA
CSAQLALSYNEQFF
TGCAGTGCCCAACTAGCGCTCTCCTACAATGAGCAGTTCTTC
>TRBV7-9|TRBJ1-6|TRBD1|NA
CASSAETGEPDSPLHF
TGTGCCAGCAGTGCGGAGACAGGGGAACCGGATTCTCCCCTCCACTTT